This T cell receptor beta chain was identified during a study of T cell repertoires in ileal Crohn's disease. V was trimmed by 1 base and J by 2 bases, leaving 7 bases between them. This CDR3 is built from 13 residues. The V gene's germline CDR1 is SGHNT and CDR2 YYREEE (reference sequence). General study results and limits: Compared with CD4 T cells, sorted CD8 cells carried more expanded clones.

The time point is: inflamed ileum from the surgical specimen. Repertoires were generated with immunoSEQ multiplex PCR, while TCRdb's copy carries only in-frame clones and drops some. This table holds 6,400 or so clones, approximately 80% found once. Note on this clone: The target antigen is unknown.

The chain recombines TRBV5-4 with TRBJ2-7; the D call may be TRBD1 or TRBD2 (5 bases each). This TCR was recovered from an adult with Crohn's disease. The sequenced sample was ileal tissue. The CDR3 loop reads CASSLRGPYEQYF. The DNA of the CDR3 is TGTGCCAGCAGCTTGCGGGGACCCTACGAGCAGTACTTC.